What follows are 26 T cell receptor beta chains derived from one specimen sequenced in a study of T-cell memory formation after mild COVID-19. A single record per CDR3 protein comes from TCRdb applying MiXCR to the 5' RACE reads. This sample has 100,000 to 120,000 distinct CDR3 sequences, with roughly 20% found just once. Input material: PBMCs or a T cell subset sorted from them (not recorded which). Receptors originate from a man aged 18 to 35 who had mild COVID-19 (a few samples of this study predate the infection). Cell type and time point are not known.

The V call is TRBV6-5, the J call TRBJ2-3; TRBD2 matches at 13 bases. This CDR3 is built from 16 residues. Germline V gene lookup returns CDR1 MNHEY and CDR2 SVGAGI. Unmatched junction bases numbered 4, after V lost 5 bases and J lost 2 bases. The CDR3 DNA follows: TGTGCCAGCAGTCGGACTAGCGGGGGTTCCACAGATACGCAGTATTTT. Amino acids: CASSRTSGGSTDTQYF.

This clonotype was counted between two and nine times. This sequence joins TRBV7-9 and TRBJ1-1; D is ambiguous. The germline gives CDR1 SEHNR, CDR2 FQNEAQ (reference sequence). Between the trimmed V and J ends, which lost 1 base and 2 bases, there was a span of 8 bases. The CDR3 is 14 amino acids. The CDR3 protein is CASSLGGPNTEAFF. Written as DNA, the CDR3 is TGTGCCAGCAGCTTAGGTGGCCCCAACACTGAAGCTTTCTTT.

This chain links TRBV11-2 with TRBJ1-4; possibly TRBD1 for D (5 bases). Looked up from germline, CDR1 is SGHAT and CDR2 is FQNNGV. The CDR3 contains 14 residues. Trimming stripped 2 bases from V and 8 bases from J, with 12 bases between. CDR3 residues: CASSLSGTLEKLFF. DNA for the CDR3: TGTGCCAGCAGCTTATCCGGGACGCTGGAAAAACTGTTTTTT.

The chain has TRBV4-1 and TRBJ2-3; 14 bases map to TRBD2. J gave up 1 base and V 0 bases, and 9 bases lay outside the gene matches. Germline CDR1 MGHRA, CDR2 YSYEKL. The CDR3 length is 20 residues. This CDR3 reads CASSQDLYSTSGGGTDTQYF. In nucleotides, the CDR3 is TGCGCCAGCAGCCAAGATCTTTACTCGACTAGCGGGGGGGGCACAGATACGCAGTATTTT.

This clonotype has at least ten counts. The V gene is TRBV4-2, the J gene TRBJ2-2; D remains ambiguous. Per germline, CDR1 LGHNA and CDR2 YNFKEQ. This CDR3 is built from 13 residues. Trimming shortened V by 3 bases and J by 2 bases, and 4 bases separated the two germline ends. CDR3 amino acids: CASSQGNTGELFF. Here the CDR3 DNA reads TGTGCCAGCAGCCAGGGAAACACCGGGGAGCTGTTTTTT.

The genes are TRBV18 and TRBJ2-7; no clear D gene. CDR1 is KGHSH, CDR2 LQKENI, per germline. This CDR3 has 13 amino acids. V shed 6 bases and J shed 0 bases, with 9 bases lying between them. The CDR3 region has the DNA TGTGCCAGCTCCCTCGCAGACTCCTACGAGCAGTACTTC. Its translation is CASSLADSYEQYF.

This clonotype has only a few counts. This rearrangement joins TRBV4-1 to TRBJ1-5, with D hard to call. Trimming left V 4 bases short and J 1 base short, with 11 bases between. Germline loops: CDR1 MGHRA, CDR2 YSYEKL. This CDR3 comprises 15 residues. The CDR3 sequence is CASSPRAVSNQPQHF. CDR3 sequence (DNA): TGCGCCAGCAGCCCCCGGGCGGTAAGCAATCAGCCCCAGCATTTT.

The sample holds a few counts of this clonotype. The V and J genes are TRBV7-9 and TRBJ2-5, with 8 nucleotides matching TRBD2. Germline CDR1 reads SEHNR; CDR2 reads FQNEAQ (reference sequence). This CDR3 has 18 residues. V was pared by 3 bases and J by 1 base, with 13 bases of the junction left unmatched. CDR3 amino acids: CASSFPISAGGSQETQYF. The CDR3 DNA follows: TGTGCCAGCAGCTTTCCCATATCGGCGGGGGGAAGCCAAGAGACCCAGTACTTC.

The V and J genes are TRBV7-9 and TRBJ2-7, with D possibly TRBD2 on 6 matching bases. Trimming left V 4 bases short and J 6 bases short, with 16 bases between. Germline V lookup: CDR1 SEHNR, CDR2 FQNEAQ (reference sequence). CDR3 length equals 14 residues. DNA of the CDR3: TGTGCCAGCAGCTACGGGAGAGCGGGTCTCGAGCAGTACTTC. It encodes CASSYGRAGLEQYF.

The chain employs TRBV5-1 and TRBJ2-6; D unresolved. The CDR3 is 14 residues long. V lost 5 bases to trimming and J lost 4 bases, with 10 bases between them. Germline V gene data show CDR1 as SGHRS and CDR2 as YFSETQ. This CDR3 reads CASSTSPGANVLTF. In DNA, the CDR3 is TGCGCCAGCAGTACATCCCCCGGGGCCAACGTCCTGACTTTC.

By proportion, this clonotype is medium-sized. V and J are TRBV23-1 and TRBJ2-6; weak D call: TRBD1 (6 bases). TRBV23-1 is treated as an ORF (open reading frame) with a function not yet certain. The V end lost 6 bases, the J end lost 3 bases, and 6 bases lay between the germline ends. The CDR3 has 13 amino acids. CDR3 sequence: CASRQGGANVLTF. Written as DNA, the CDR3 is TGCGCCAGCAGACAGGGTGGGGCCAACGTCCTGACTTTC.

The rearrangement joins TRBV20-1 to TRBJ2-1, with TRBD1 matching over 10 bases. The germline CDR1 and CDR2 sequences are DFQATT and SNEGSKA (reference sequence). Unmatched junction bases numbered 10, after V lost 3 bases and J lost 8 bases. This CDR3 is 15 amino acids long. CDR3 in amino acids: CSARARDRGSDEQFF. The CDR3 nucleotides read TGCAGTGCTAGGGCGAGGGACAGGGGTTCCGATGAGCAGTTCTTC.

This clonotype has more than one count but fewer than ten. The chain joins TRBV9 to TRBJ2-5; D remains unclear. V was pared by 4 bases and J by 3 bases, with 19 bases between. The germline CDR1 and CDR2 sequences are SGDLS and YYNGEE. The CDR3 is 16 amino acids. The CDR3 nucleotides read TGTGCCAGCAGCCCGGCTTTAGGCCAGTCGGAAGAGACCCAGTACTTC. Residues: CASSPALGQSEETQYF.

The chain combines TRBV29-1 with TRBJ1-1; D uncertain. The V gene's germline CDR1 is SQVTM and CDR2 ANQGSEA. This CDR3 region has 13 residues. The V end was cut by 6 bases, the J end by 2 bases, with 13 bases between. CDR3 coding DNA: TGCAGCGTGGCCCCCAGCGGAAACACTGAAGCTTTCTTT. Amino acids: CSVAPSGNTEAFF.

The V gene is TRBV12-3 or TRBV12-4, the J gene TRBJ2-3; D is uncertain. The CDR3 loop spans 15 amino acids. The germline V and J ends were trimmed by 3 bases and 0 bases, with 10 bases remaining between them. CDR3 region: CASSFWKSSTDTQYF. The CDR3 region has the DNA TGTGCCAGCAGTTTCTGGAAATCTAGCACAGATACGCAGTATTTT.

The rearrangement joins TRBV4-1 to TRBJ1-1; D ambiguous. Between the trimmed V and J ends, which lost 4 bases and 0 bases, there was a span of 6 bases. The CDR3 totals 13 residues. CDR1 is MGHRA, CDR2 YSYEKL, per germline. CDR3 in amino acids: CASSPPVNTEAFF. The CDR3 DNA reads as TGCGCCAGCAGCCCGCCAGTGAACACTGAAGCTTTCTTT.

This chain connects TRBV20-1 to TRBJ2-7; D is possibly TRBD2 (5 bases). V was cut by 6 bases and J by 3 bases, with 18 bases left in between. The CDR3 runs to 14 residues. The germline V gene encodes CDR1 DFQATT and CDR2 SNEGSKA (reference sequence). The CDR3 DNA reads TGCAGTGCCGAGGGCGCACTCCAGATCTACGAGCAGTACTTC. It encodes CSAEGALQIYEQYF.

This clonotype was detected a few times. V gene TRBV7-8 combines with J gene TRBJ2-5, with TRBD2 identical over 10 bases. This CDR3 spans 16 amino acids. Unmatched junction bases numbered 9, after V lost 4 bases and J lost 4 bases. Per the germline V gene, CDR1 is SGHVS and CDR2 is FQNEAQ. CDR3 DNA: TGTGCCAGCAGCTGGGTTCCGGGACTAGCGACAGAGACCCAGTACTTC. It translates to CASSWVPGLATETQYF. The full variable domain, in which reference TRBV7-8 and TRBJ2-5 provide the parts outside the CDR3, is GAGVSQSPRYKVAKRGQDVALRCDPISGHVSLFWYQQALGQGPEFLTYFQNEAQLDKSGLPSDRFFAERPEGSVSTLKIQRTQQEDSAVYLCASSWVPGLATETQYFGPGTRLLVL.

In its sample, this clonotype was seen a few times. The chain has TRBV7-9 and TRBJ2-2; 7 bases line up with TRBD1. Germline V CDR1 and CDR2: SEHNR, FQNEAQ (reference sequence). The CDR3 runs to 14 residues. V lost 3 bases, J lost 5 bases, and 3 bases stayed unmatched. CDR3 residues: CASSFAGGTGELFF. The CDR3 DNA sequence: TGTGCCAGCAGCTTTGCAGGGGGAACCGGGGAGCTGTTTTTT.

The chain combines TRBV7-2 with TRBJ2-2; D is uncertain. Germline-derived CDR1 and CDR2 are SGHTA and FQGNSA. V lost 3 bases and J 4 bases, leaving 3 bases between the germline ends. The CDR3 loop spans 12 amino acids. The CDR3 here is CASSFFTGELFF. DNA of the CDR3: TGTGCCAGCAGCTTCTTCACCGGGGAGCTGTTTTTT.

The chain joins TRBV12-3 or TRBV12-4 to TRBJ2-4; no definite D call. The ends were cut back, 7 bases at V and 0 bases at J, with 10 bases in the middle. The CDR3 has 14 amino acids. This chain's CDR3 is CASNPEGAKNIQYF. For the CDR3, the DNA is TGTGCCAGCAACCCAGAAGGAGCCAAAAACATTCAGTACTTC.

The V call is TRBV6-2 or TRBV6-3, the J call TRBJ2-5; possible D gene TRBD1, 5 bases. The CDR3 length is 15 residues. Trimming removed 0 bases from V and 1 base from J, with 9 bases in between. Germline lookup yields CDR1 MNHEY and CDR2 SVGEGT. The CDR3 bases are TGTGCCAGCAGTTACTCTGGGGCACTCCAAGAGACCCAGTACTTC. This translates into CASSYSGALQETQYF.

This clonotype was observed a handful of times. The chain uses TRBV4-1 and TRBJ1-2, with D hard to call. This CDR3 has 15 residues. From germline, CDR1 is MGHRA and CDR2 YSYEKL. V was pared by 1 base and J by 2 bases, with 11 bases between. The CDR3 DNA sequence: TGCGCCAGCAGCCAAGTAGACGCTGAAAACTATGGCTACACCTTC. This sequence encodes CASSQVDAENYGYTF.

This clonotype was detected only a few times. This chain uses TRBV20-1 with TRBJ2-7, with 7 bases fitting TRBD2. V gave up 4 bases and J gave up 5 bases; unmatched junction bases: 2. Germline CDR1 reads DFQATT; CDR2 reads SNEGSKA (reference sequence). The CDR3 has 11 residues. The DNA of the CDR3 is TGCAGTGCTAAGGGAGGGAACGAGCAGTACGTC. Amino acids: CSAKGGNEQYV.

The table lists this clonotype with a few counts. J is TRBJ1-2 and V is TRBV24-1; the D gene is possibly TRBD1 (5 bases). V dropped 4 bases and J dropped 8 bases, with 16 bases sitting between them. CDR1 and CDR2 (germline): KGHDR, SFDVKD. The CDR3 contains 14 residues. The CDR3 sequence is CATSDLGHEGGYTF. In DNA, the CDR3 is TGTGCCACCAGTGACTTAGGACATGAAGGGGGCTACACCTTC.

V is TRBV10-3 and J is TRBJ2-1, with 8 bases aligning to TRBD2. This CDR3 contains 14 residues. Per the germline V gene, CDR1 is ENHRY and CDR2 is SYGVKD. V lost 5 bases to trimming and J lost 8 bases; unmatched junction nucleotides: 8. CDR3 amino acids: CAISRTSGQDEQFF. The DNA for the CDR3 is TGTGCCATCAGTCGAACTAGCGGCCAGGATGAGCAGTTCTTC.